The text below deals with one TCR beta chain. Its antigen is not identified. The entry originates in a study of T-cell reconstitution after alpha-beta-depleted transplantation in children. Study-wide results and limits: A year had passed since transplant, and T-cell counts and diversity by then came mostly from newly produced T cells.

This CDR3 is built from 15 residues. Trimming removed 1 base at V and 5 bases at J, with 10 bases between. CDR1 and CDR2 from the germline V gene are SGHRS and YFSETQ. Unique molecular identifiers were incorporated during preparation of the TCRbeta library. TCRdb re-derived calls from the PCR reads in MiXCR, one entry per CDR3 protein. The sample holds approximately 300,000 distinct CDR3 sequences, roughly 8.2% seen once. This TCR was recovered from a female patient under 10 years old who had a stem cell transplant for Fanconi anemia, so the T cells may come from the graft donor. The chain combines TRBV5-1 with TRBJ1-6; weak D call: TRBD1 (5 bases). This specimen consisted of peripheral blood, obtained 360 days after TCRalphabeta/CD19-depleted stem cell transplant. The CDR3 region is CASSLSTQDNSPLHF. The DNA for the CDR3 is TGCGCCAGCAGCTTGAGTACACAGGATAATTCACCCCTCCACTTT. The entire variable domain, with the rest obtained from reference TRBV5-1 and TRBJ1-6, is as follows: KAGVTQTPRYLIKTRGQQVTLSCSPISGHRSVSWYQQTPGQGLQFLFEYFSETQRNKGNFPGRFSGRQFSNSRSEMNVSTLELGDSALYLCASSLSTQDNSPLHFGNGTRLTVT.